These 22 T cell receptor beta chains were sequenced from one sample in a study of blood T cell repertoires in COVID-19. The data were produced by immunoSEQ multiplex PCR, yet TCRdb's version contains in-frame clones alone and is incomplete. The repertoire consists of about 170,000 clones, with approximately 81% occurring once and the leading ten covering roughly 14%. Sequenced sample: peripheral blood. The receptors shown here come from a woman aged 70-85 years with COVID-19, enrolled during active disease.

The CDR3 DNA reads as TGTGCCAGCACTTTGAACACTGAAGCTTTCTTT. This translates into CASTLNTEAFF. J is TRBJ1-1 and V is TRBV28; D is ambiguous. The CDR3 length is 11 residues. The germline CDR1 and CDR2 sequences are MDHEN and SYDVKM. Deletions cut 7 bases from V and 0 bases from J, with 3 bases between.

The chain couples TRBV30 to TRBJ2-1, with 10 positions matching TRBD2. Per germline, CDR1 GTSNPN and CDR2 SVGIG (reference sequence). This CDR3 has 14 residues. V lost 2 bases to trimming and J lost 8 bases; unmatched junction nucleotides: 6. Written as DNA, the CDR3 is TGTGCCTGGAGTAGTCTAGCGGGAGCCCATGAGCAGTTCTTC. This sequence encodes CAWSSLAGAHEQFF.

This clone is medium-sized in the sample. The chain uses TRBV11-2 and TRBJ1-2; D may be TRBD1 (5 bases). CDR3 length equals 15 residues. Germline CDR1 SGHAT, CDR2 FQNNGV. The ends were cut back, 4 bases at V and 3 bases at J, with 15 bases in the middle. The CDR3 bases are TGTGCCAGCAGCTGGGATCGAAGGGGCGACTATGGCTACACCTTC. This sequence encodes CASSWDRRGDYGYTF.

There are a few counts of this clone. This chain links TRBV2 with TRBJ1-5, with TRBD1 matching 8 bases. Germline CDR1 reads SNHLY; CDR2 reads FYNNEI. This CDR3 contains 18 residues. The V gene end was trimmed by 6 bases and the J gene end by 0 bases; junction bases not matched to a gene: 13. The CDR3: CASSDYGTGLHSNQPQHF. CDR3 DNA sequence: TGTGCCAGCAGCGACTACGGGACAGGTCTTCATAGCAATCAGCCCCAGCATTTT.

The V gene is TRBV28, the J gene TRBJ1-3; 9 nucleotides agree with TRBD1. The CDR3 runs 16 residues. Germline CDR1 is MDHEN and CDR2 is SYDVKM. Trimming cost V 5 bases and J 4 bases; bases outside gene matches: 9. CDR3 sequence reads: CASSELGQGSGNTIYF. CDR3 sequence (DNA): TGTGCCAGCAGTGAATTAGGACAGGGGAGCGGAAACACCATATATTTT.

The CDR3 loop reads CASSLFTGSGQPQHF. The CDR3 nucleotides read TGTGCCAGCAGTTTATTTACAGGGTCAGGTCAGCCCCAGCATTTT. V gene TRBV27 combines with J gene TRBJ1-5, with TRBD1 as a possible D gene (6 bases). Trimming pared 1 base from V and 6 bases from J, leaving 13 bases between. Germline loops: CDR1 MNHEY, CDR2 SMNVEV (reference sequence). The CDR3 has 15 amino acids.

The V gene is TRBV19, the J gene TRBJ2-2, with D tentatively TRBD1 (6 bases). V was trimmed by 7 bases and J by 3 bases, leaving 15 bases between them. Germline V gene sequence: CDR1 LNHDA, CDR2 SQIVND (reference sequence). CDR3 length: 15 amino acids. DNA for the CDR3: TGTGCCAGTATCCCCTTACAGGGCTACACCGGGGAGCTGTTTTTT. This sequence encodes CASIPLQGYTGELFF.

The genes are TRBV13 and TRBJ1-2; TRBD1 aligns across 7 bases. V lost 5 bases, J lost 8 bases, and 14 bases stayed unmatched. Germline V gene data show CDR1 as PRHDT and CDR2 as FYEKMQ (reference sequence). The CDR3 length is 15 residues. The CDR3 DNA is TGTGCCAGCAGCATAAGGGACAGAGATATGGTCGGCTACACCTTC. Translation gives CASSIRDRDMVGYTF.

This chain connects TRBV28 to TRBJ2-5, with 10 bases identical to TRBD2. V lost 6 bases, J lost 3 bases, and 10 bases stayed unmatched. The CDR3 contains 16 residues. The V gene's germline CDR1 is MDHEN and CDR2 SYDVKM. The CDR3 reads CASSLAGVGIKETQYF. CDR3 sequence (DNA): TGTGCCAGCAGCCTAGCGGGGGTGGGGATCAAAGAGACCCAGTACTTC.

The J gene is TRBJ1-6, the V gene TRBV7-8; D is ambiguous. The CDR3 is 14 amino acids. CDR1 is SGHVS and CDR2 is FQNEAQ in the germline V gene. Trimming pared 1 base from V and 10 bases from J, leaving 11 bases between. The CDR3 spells CASSLGTNDSPLHF. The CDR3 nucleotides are TGTGCCAGCAGCTTAGGGACTAACGACTCACCCCTCCACTTT.

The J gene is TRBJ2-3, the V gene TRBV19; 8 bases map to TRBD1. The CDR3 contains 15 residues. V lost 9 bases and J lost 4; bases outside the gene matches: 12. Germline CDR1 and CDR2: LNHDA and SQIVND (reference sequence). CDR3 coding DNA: TGTGCCAGCTCGCCAGGACAGGGTTTGCCAGATACGCAGTATTTT. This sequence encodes CASSPGQGLPDTQYF.

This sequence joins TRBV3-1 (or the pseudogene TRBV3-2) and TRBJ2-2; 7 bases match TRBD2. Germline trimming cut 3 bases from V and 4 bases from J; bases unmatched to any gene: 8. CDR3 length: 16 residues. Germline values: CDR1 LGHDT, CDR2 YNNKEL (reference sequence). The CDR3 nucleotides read TGTGCCAGCAGCCACTGGGCGGGAGTGGTCACCGGGGAGCTGTTTTTT. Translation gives CASSHWAGVVTGELFF.

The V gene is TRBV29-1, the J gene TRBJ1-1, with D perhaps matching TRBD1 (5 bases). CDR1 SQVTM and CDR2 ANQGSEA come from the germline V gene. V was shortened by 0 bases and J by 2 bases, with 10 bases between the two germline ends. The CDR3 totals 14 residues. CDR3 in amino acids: CSVEDGGKNTEAFF. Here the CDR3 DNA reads TGCAGCGTTGAAGACGGGGGAAAAAACACTGAAGCTTTCTTT.

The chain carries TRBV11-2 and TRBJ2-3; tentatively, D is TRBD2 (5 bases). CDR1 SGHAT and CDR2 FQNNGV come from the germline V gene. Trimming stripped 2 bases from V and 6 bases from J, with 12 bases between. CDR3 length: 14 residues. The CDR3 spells CASSLRGSEDTQYF. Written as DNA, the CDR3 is TGTGCCAGCAGCTTAAGAGGGTCAGAGGATACGCAGTATTTT.

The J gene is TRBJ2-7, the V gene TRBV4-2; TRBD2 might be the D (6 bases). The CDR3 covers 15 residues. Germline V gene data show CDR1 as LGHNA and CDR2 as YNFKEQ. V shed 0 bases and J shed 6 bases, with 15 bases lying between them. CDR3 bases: TGTGCCAGCAGCCAAGATCTGCGGGAAGAGTGCGAGCAGTACTTC. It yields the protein CASSQDLREECEQYF.

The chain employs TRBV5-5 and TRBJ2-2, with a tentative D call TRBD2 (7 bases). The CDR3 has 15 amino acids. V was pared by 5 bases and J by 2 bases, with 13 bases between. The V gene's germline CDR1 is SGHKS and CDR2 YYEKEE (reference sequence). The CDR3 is CASSPWGGNTGELFF. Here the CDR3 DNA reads TGTGCCAGCAGTCCGTGGGGGGGCAACACCGGGGAGCTGTTTTTT.

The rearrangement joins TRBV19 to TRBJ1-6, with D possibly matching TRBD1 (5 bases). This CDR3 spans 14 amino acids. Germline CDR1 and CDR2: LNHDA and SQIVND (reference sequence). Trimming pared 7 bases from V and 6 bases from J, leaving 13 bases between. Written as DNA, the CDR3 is TGTGCCAGTAAATACCCAGGGCGTAATTCACCCCTCCACTTT. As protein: CASKYPGRNSPLHF.

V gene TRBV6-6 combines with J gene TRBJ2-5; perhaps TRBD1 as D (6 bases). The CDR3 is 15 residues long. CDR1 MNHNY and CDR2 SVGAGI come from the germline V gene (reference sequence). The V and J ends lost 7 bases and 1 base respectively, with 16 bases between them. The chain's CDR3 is CASTPPGVSQETQYF. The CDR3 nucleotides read TGTGCCAGCACCCCACCAGGGGTGAGCCAAGAGACCCAGTACTTC.

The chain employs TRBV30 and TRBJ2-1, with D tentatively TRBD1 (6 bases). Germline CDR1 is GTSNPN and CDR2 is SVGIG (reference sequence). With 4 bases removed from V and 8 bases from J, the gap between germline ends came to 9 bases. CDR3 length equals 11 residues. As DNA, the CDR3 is TGTGCCTGGACTGGGGGCCATGAGCAGTTCTTC. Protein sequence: CAWTGGHEQFF.

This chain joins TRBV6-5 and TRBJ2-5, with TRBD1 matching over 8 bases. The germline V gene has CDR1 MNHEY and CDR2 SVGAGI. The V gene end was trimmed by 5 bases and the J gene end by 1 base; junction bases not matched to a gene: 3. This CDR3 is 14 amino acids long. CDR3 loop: CASSHQGAQETQYF. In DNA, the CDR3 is TGTGCCAGCAGTCACCAGGGGGCCCAAGAGACCCAGTACTTC.

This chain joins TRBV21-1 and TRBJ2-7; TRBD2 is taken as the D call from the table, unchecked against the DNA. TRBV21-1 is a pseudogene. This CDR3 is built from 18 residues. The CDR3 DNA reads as TGTGCCAGCAGCACCCTACCGACTAGCGGGGGGGCTTGGTACGAGCAGTACGTC. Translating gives CASSTLPTSGGAWYEQYV.

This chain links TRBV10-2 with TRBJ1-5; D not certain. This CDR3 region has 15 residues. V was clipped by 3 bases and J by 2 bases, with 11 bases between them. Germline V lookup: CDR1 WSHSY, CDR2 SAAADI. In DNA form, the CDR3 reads TGCGCCAGCAGTGACACAGTTCGAGGCAATCAGCCCCAGCATTTT. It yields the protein CASSDTVRGNQPQHF.